This TCR beta chain was obtained from a study of vaccination and CD4 T cells after COVID-19. The overall study: Two of the convalescents were Hispanic, and convalescents were six males and four females. General study findings and limits: Researchers report that 304 of 307 vaccine-specific clones in convalescent patients proved spike mono-reactive. Of the reactive clones in convalescent patients, a median roughly 86% showed up only post-vaccination.

With the Oncomine TCR Beta short-read assay, DNA from cultured CD4+ T cells was sequenced. TCRdb itself ran the PCR reads through MiXCR, one entry per CDR3 protein. Of approximately 8,600 distinct CDR3 sequences detected, around half appear once; the ten largest clones hold more than 20%. As to this clonotype: Its antigen is currently unknown.

Trimming left V 4 bases short and J 2 bases short, with 19 bases between. The CDR3 length is 16 residues. In germline, CDR1 is SGHDT, CDR2 YYEEEE. Treatment described: approximately 10-day PBMC culture with coronavirus spike peptide pools or control peptides (ViraFEST assay). The unexposed donor's CD4+ T cells were collected before the COVID-19 pandemic (2011-2018). Where cell yield allowed, unexposed-donor CD4+ T cells were probed with SARS-CoV-2 S/N and four cold-coronavirus spikes. The chain combines TRBV5-6 with TRBJ2-7; D may correspond to TRBD1 or TRBD2 (5 bases each). The sample comprised CD4+ T cells from blood, cultured in vitro. This TCR was sampled from a human donor in good health. The CDR3 is CASSLRVGTAAYEQYF. CDR3 DNA: TGTGCCAGCAGCCTCAGAGTAGGGACGGCGGCCTACGAGCAGTACTTC.